The present entry profiles one TCR beta chain with its context. The antigen remains undetermined. A junction boundary mismatches the germline segment, possibly from a read error. This entry is derived from a study of vaccination effects on CD4 cells after COVID-19. Whole-study context: Vaccination followed sampling of two convalescent patients by 16 days and one week respectively. A few million PBMC per well received 10 IU/ml IL-2 and about 10 ug/ml peptides in culture.

Having been cultured for under twelve days, the cells underwent CD4+ T cell isolation. TCRdb's copy holds only in-frame clones and misses some; the assay was immunoSEQ multiplex PCR. The table records tens of thousands of clones, 75% to 80% of them present only once. The CDR3 covers 16 residues. Germline V gene data show CDR1 as SNHLY and CDR2 as FYNNEI. The sample in question was CD4+ T cells from PBMCs cultured without peptide, obtained before COVID-19 vaccination. The rearrangement joins TRBV2 to TRBJ2-1; 7 positions match TRBD2. This receptor was obtained from a human donor who had a prior SARS-CoV-2 infection. CDR3 residues: CASSEERGAPYNEQFF. The CDR3 bases are TGTGCCAGCAGCGAAGAGCGGGGAGCCCCCTACAATGAGCAGTTCTTC.